Listed below are T cell receptor beta chains from one sample, sequenced in a study of T cell responses to AZD1222 COVID-19 vaccine. This table comes from immunoSEQ multiplex PCR, and its TCRdb copy is limited to in-frame clones, with some not included. The table records more than 110,000 clones, 70% to 90% of them present only once. Here the sequenced sample was peripheral blood, taken on day 0 of AZD1222 vaccination. The receptors come from an adult in good health. The CDR3 runs from the conserved cysteine through the conserved F or W. A D gene is named only where the DNA matches it firmly. Rows give clone size only sometimes, using once, few, many, or a class for an expanded clone.

size,D,V,J,length,CDR3,DNA
-,-,TRBV5-1,TRBJ1-2,19,CASSLVGLSRGRRGYGYTF,TGCGCCAGCAGCTTGGTAGGGTTGAGCAGGGGACGTCGAGGGTATGGCTACACCTTC
-,-,TRBV28,TRBJ2-7,15,CASIRPGLGDYEQYF,TGTGCCAGCATCAGGCCGGGACTGGGGGACTACGAGCAGTACTTC
-,TRBD1,TRBV9,TRBJ1-1,17,CASSPAGTGRENTEAFF,TGTGCCAGCAGCCCAGCCGGGACAGGGAGAGAGAACACTGAAGCTTTCTTT
once,-,TRBV6-5,TRBJ1-3,11,CASSLGNTIYF,TGTGCCAGCAGTCTTGGAAACACCATATATTTT
-,-,TRBV6-6,TRBJ1-2,13,CASSLNRSYGYTF,TGTGCCAGCAGTCTTAACAGGAGCTATGGCTACACCTTC
-,-,TRBV3-1/TRBV3-2,TRBJ2-5,15,CASSQDAGPQETQYF,TGTGCCAGCAGCCAAGATGCGGGGCCCCAAGAGACCCAGTACTTC
-,-,TRBV4-2,TRBJ1-2,14,CASGKETAGYGYTF,TGTGCCAGCGGGAAAGAGACGGCTGGCTATGGCTACACCTTC
-,-,TRBV15,TRBJ1-5,14,CATSHISGNQPQHF,TGTGCCACCAGCCATATAAGCGGCAATCAGCCCCAGCATTTT
once,-,TRBV28,TRBJ1-6,12,CASSLLGNTLHF,TGTGCCAGCAGTTTATTAGGGAATACCCTCCACTTT
few,TRBD1,TRBV6-2/TRBV6-3,TRBJ1-2,14,CASSSRGANYGYTF,TGTGCCAGCAGTTCCAGGGGGGCCAACTATGGCTACACCTTC
few,-,TRBV5-8,TRBJ2-1,15,CASSLDPGPRGEQFF,TGTGCCAGCAGCTTGGATCCGGGCCCCCGGGGTGAGCAGTTCTTC
-,-,TRBV6-5,TRBJ2-2,15,CASSSGPRRTGELFF,TGTGCCAGCAGTTCGGGGCCCCGGCGTACCGGGGAGCTGTTTTTT
-,-,TRBV5-4,TRBJ2-1,16,CASSLEKGLVDNEQFF,TGTGCCAGCAGCTTGGAAAAGGGCTTGGTAGACAATGAGCAGTTCTTC
few,-,TRBV28,TRBJ1-6,19,CASSLWSGVGTGRNSPLHF,TGTGCCAGCAGTTTATGGTCGGGGGTCGGGACCGGCAGGAATTCACCCCTCCACTTT
-,TRBD1,TRBV15,TRBJ1-5,18,CATSRASGTGVGNQPQHF,TGTGCCACCAGCAGAGCCTCCGGGACAGGGGTGGGCAATCAGCCCCAGCATTTT
once,-,TRBV6-1,TRBJ1-2,15,CASSEALPTLYGYTF,TGTGCCAGCAGTGAAGCGCTCCCCACTCTCTATGGCTACACCTTC
-,-,TRBV7-9,TRBJ1-1,14,CASSLDGASTEAFF,TGTGCCAGCAGCTTAGATGGGGCAAGCACTGAAGCTTTCTTT
-,-,TRBV5-1,TRBJ1-4,16,CASRLGQLATNEKLFF,TGCGCCAGCAGACTAGGCCAGTTGGCAACTAATGAAAAACTGTTTTTT
-,-,TRBV19,TRBJ2-7,18,CASSIIMGSGHSSYEQYF,TGTGCCAGTAGTATTATTATGGGTTCTGGACACAGCTCCTACGAGCAGTACTTC
-,TRBD2,TRBV28,TRBJ2-4,14,CASSFDLAGNIQYF,TGTGCCAGCAGTTTTGACCTAGCGGGAAACATTCAGTACTTC
-,-,TRBV27,TRBJ1-5,14,CASSLSDSNQPQHF,TGTGCCAGCAGTTTGAGCGACAGCAATCAGCCCCAGCATTTT
-,-,TRBV5-6,TRBJ1-4,15,CASSEPGPGREKLFF,TGTGCCAGCAGCGAACCGGGACCCGGAAGAGAAAAACTGTTTTTT
-,-,TRBV6-5,TRBJ1-1,12,CASNYRSTEAFF,TGTGCCAGCAACTACAGGAGCACTGAAGCTTTCTTT
-,-,TRBV7-2,TRBJ2-7,16,CASSAPRGGWRAEQYF,TGTGCCAGCAGCGCTCCTCGAGGTGGTTGGAGGGCCGAGCAGTACTTC
-,TRBD2,TRBV2,TRBJ2-7,18,CASSEAPRLGLTTYEQYF,TGTGCCAGCAGTGAAGCGCCTCGTCTGGGACTAACCACCTACGAGCAGTACTTC
-,TRBD2,TRBV9,TRBJ2-3,13,CASSVGLASTQYF,TGTGCCAGCAGCGTAGGACTAGCTTCTACGCAGTATTTT
-,-,TRBV9,TRBJ2-7,14,CASSVEVASDEQYF,TGTGCCAGCAGCGTAGAAGTAGCCAGCGACGAGCAGTACTTC
-,-,TRBV7-7,TRBJ2-3,15,CASSAGTSSTDTQYF,TGTGCTAGCAGCGCCGGGACTTCGAGCACAGATACGCAGTATTTT
-,-,TRBV20-1,TRBJ1-5,12,CSASLLNQPQHF,TGCAGTGCTAGTCTTCTTAATCAGCCCCAGCATTTT
-,-,TRBV27,TRBJ1-1,15,CASSLSPVGNTEAFF,TGTGCCAGCAGTTTATCTCCCGTCGGGAACACTGAAGCTTTCTTT